Below, 28 T cell receptor beta chains from the same sample are listed, as sequenced in a study of human T cells and chemical hapten exposure. As to time point: pre-sensitization, week 0. Treatment noted: therapeutic diphenylcyclopropenone sensitization with weekly scalp DPC. MiXCR was run by TCRdb on the RACE reads, yielding one entry per CDR3 protein. The data contain around 300,000 distinct CDR3 sequences, over 7.5% of them singletons. The material was whole blood, obtained in connection with sensitization to the hapten diphenylcyclopropenone (DPC). All receptors come from a man aged 18 to 29 with alopecia areata. Some clones in this sample may be carry-over from other donors' samples.

This chain joins TRBV7-9 and TRBJ1-1, with D possibly being TRBD1 (5 bases). This CDR3 has 15 amino acids. With 5 bases removed from V and 1 base from J, the gap between germline ends came to 14 bases. From germline, CDR1 is SEHNR and CDR2 FQNEAQ (reference sequence). The CDR3, as DNA: TGTGCCAGCAGCCCCCCACAGGTGTCGAACACTGAAGCTTTCTTT. The encoded protein is CASSPPQVSNTEAFF.

The table lists this clonotype with many counts. The chain is built from TRBV9 and TRBJ1-1; tentative D call: TRBD1 (6 bases). V was pared by 0 bases and J by 4 bases, with 10 bases between. Germline lookup yields CDR1 SGDLS and CDR2 YYNGEE. This CDR3 has 14 residues. The chain's CDR3 is CASSVGGRGTEAFF. As DNA, the CDR3 is TGTGCCAGCAGCGTAGGGGGGCGCGGCACTGAAGCTTTCTTT.

This clonotype was counted between two and nine times. The genes are TRBV5-6 and TRBJ1-6; D gene ambiguous. Germline CDR1 SGHDT, CDR2 YYEEEE. V lost 0 bases to trimming and J lost 8 bases, with 15 bases between them. The length of the CDR3 is 16 residues. The CDR3 region has the DNA TGTGCCAGCAGCTTGGGAGCCCCGGGAAGGGATTCACCCCTCCACTTT. Its protein is CASSLGAPGRDSPLHF.

This clonotype was recorded many times. The chain joins TRBV15 to TRBJ2-2; 8 bases are shared with TRBD2. The CDR3 spans 15 residues. Germline V gene sequence: CDR1 LNHNV, CDR2 YYDKDF (reference sequence). V lost 1 base to trimming and J lost 5 bases; unmatched junction nucleotides: 3. As DNA, the CDR3 is TGTGCCACCAGCAGAGCATTAGCGGGAACCGGGGAGCTGTTTTTT. Its translation is CATSRALAGTGELFF.

This chain connects TRBV24-1 to TRBJ2-7; D is perhaps TRBD1 (5 bases). CDR3 length equals 12 residues. V was pared by 8 bases and J by 3 bases, with 10 bases between. Germline V lookup: CDR1 KGHDR, CDR2 SFDVKD. The CDR3 protein is CATTTRVYEQYF. CDR3 sequence (DNA): TGTGCCACCACCACCAGGGTCTACGAGCAGTACTTC.

This clonotype was counted a few times. The CDR3 DNA follows: TGCGCCAGCAGCCAGGGTCCGGGACAGGGCTCCTACGAGCAGTACTTC. Encoded protein: CASSQGPGQGSYEQYF. The chain couples TRBV4-1 to TRBJ2-7; TRBD1 agrees at 9 bases. The germline gives CDR1 MGHRA, CDR2 YSYEKL. The junction had 6 bases not matched to a gene; V was cut back by 3 bases and J by 0 bases. The CDR3 sequence is 16 residues long.

This clonotype was counted at least ten times. The chain couples TRBV18 to TRBJ2-3, with D perhaps matching TRBD1 or TRBD2 (5 bases each). V was shortened by 3 bases and J by 3 bases, with 13 bases between the two germline ends. The CDR3 spans 15 residues. Germline CDR1 reads KGHSH; CDR2 reads LQKENI. CDR3 sequence reads: CASSPLAGATDTQYF. The DNA for the CDR3 is TGTGCCAGCTCACCTCTCGCCGGGGCAACAGATACGCAGTATTTT.

This chain links TRBV4-1 with TRBJ2-1, with D tentatively TRBD1 (5 bases). CDR1 is MGHRA and CDR2 is YSYEKL in the germline V gene. This CDR3 spans 13 amino acids. Deletions cut 1 base from V and 14 bases from J, with 15 bases between. In DNA form, the CDR3 reads TGCGCCAGCAGCCAAGGGGGCGAGGCTAGGGAGTTCTTC. This encodes CASSQGGEAREFF.

The V gene is TRBV12-5, the J gene TRBJ2-1; 9 bases are shared with TRBD1. The V gene's germline CDR1 is LGHNT and CDR2 FRNRAP. The CDR3 runs to 15 residues. V lost 3 bases, J lost 4 bases, and 4 bases stayed unmatched. The CDR3 loop reads CASGFPGQGYNEQFF. The CDR3 region has the DNA TGTGCTAGTGGTTTCCCCGGACAGGGGTACAATGAGCAGTTCTTC.

There are many counts of this clonotype. This chain joins TRBV11-2 and TRBJ2-3; 8 positions match TRBD2. The CDR3 runs 15 residues. Germline CDR1 and CDR2: SGHAT and FQNNGV. V was pared by 1 base and J by 0 bases, with 0 bases of the junction left unmatched. In DNA, the CDR3 is TGTGCCAGCAGCTTAGCTAGCGGGAGCACAGATACGCAGTATTTT. It encodes CASSLASGSTDTQYF.

V gene TRBV9 combines with J gene TRBJ2-3; no reliable D call. Germline CDR1 reads SGDLS; CDR2 reads YYNGEE. The length of the CDR3 is 14 residues. Trimming cost V 3 bases and J 4 bases, with 12 bases left between them. The CDR3 protein is CASSDDRHSDTQYF. The CDR3 coding sequence is TGTGCCAGCAGCGACGATAGACATTCAGATACGCAGTATTTT.

The chain has TRBV29-1 and TRBJ2-4; TRBD1 might be the D (6 bases). The germline gives CDR1 SQVTM, CDR2 ANQGSEA. The CDR3 is made up of 15 amino acids. V dropped 6 bases and J dropped 4 bases, with 19 bases sitting between them. CDR3 sequence reads: CSVELTRGRKNIQYF. The CDR3 coding sequence is TGCAGCGTCGAGCTGACCAGGGGTCGGAAAAACATTCAGTACTTC.

This clonotype was seen more than once but under ten times. This sequence joins TRBV6-6 and TRBJ1-2; TRBD1 agrees at 9 bases. V was clipped by 0 bases and J by 5 bases; unmatched bases: 10. The CDR3 covers 17 residues. CDR1 and CDR2 (germline): MNHNY, SVGAGI (reference sequence). The CDR3 sequence: CASSYSMGQGGRYGYTF. CDR3 in DNA: TGTGCCAGCAGTTACTCGATGGGACAGGGCGGTCGGTATGGCTACACCTTC.

The chain recombines TRBV3-1 with TRBJ2-1; tentatively, D is TRBD1 (6 bases). Looked up from germline, CDR1 is LGHDT and CDR2 is YNNKEL (reference sequence). The CDR3 covers 14 residues. Trimming left V 2 bases short and J 6 bases short, with 11 bases between. DNA of the CDR3: TGTGCCAGCAGCCAAAACGGACAGCTCAATGAGCAGTTCTTC. Translated, it gives CASSQNGQLNEQFF.

This clonotype was counted many times. The CDR3 region is CASSLVRGRGDTQYF. The CDR3 DNA sequence: TGTGCCAGCAGCTTAGTTCGGGGGCGCGGGGATACGCAGTATTTT. This chain joins TRBV11-2 and TRBJ2-3, with D perhaps being TRBD1 or TRBD2 (6 bases each). The CDR3 totals 15 residues. V lost 1 base to trimming and J lost 6 bases, with 14 bases between them. The V gene's germline CDR1 is SGHAT and CDR2 FQNNGV.

The chain joins TRBV6-6 to TRBJ2-3; D is unclear. Germline loops: CDR1 MNHNY, CDR2 SVGAGI (reference sequence). V was cut by 6 bases and J by 5 bases, with 6 bases left in between. This CDR3 is 11 amino acids long. The CDR3 coding sequence is TGTGCCAGCAGCTCGGTAGATACGCAGTATTTT. It codes for CASSSVDTQYF.

With regard to this clonotype: A much larger clone is a single base away; this may be a read error. The chain carries TRBV7-9 and TRBJ2-3; 8 bases map to TRBD1. Germline V gene sequence: CDR1 SEHNR, CDR2 FQNEAQ (reference sequence). The junction had 19 bases not matched to a gene; V was cut back by 5 bases and J by 6 bases. The CDR3 loop spans 18 amino acids. CDR3 in DNA: TGTGCCAGCAGCAATACCCGGCGGACAGGGTGGAGGAAGGATACGCAGTATTTT. It specifies CASSNTRRTGWRKDTQYF. The variable domain in full, with the rest retrieved from reference TRBV7-9 and TRBJ2-3, is DTGVSQNPRHKITKRGQNVTFRCDPISEHNRLYWYRQTLGQGPEFLTYFQNEAQLEKSRLLSDRFSAERPKGSFSTLEIQRTEQGDSAMYLCASSNTRRTGWRKDTQYFGPGTRLTVL.

The table lists this clonotype with a few counts. V gene TRBV12-3 or TRBV12-4 combines with J gene TRBJ2-7; TRBD2 matches 11 bases. Trimming removed 6 bases from V and 4 bases from J; junction bases left unmatched: 8. This CDR3 region has 15 residues. CDR3 nucleotide sequence: TGTGCCAGCAGGCTTAGCGGGGGGGCCTTTTACGAGCAGTACTTC. Translated: CASRLSGGAFYEQYF.

This clonotype was found many times. The genes are TRBV29-1 and TRBJ2-3; D gene uncertain. CDR1 is SQVTM and CDR2 is ANQGSEA in the germline V gene. V lost 6 bases and J lost 1, with 14 bases in between. CDR3 length equals 14 residues. This CDR3 reads CSVTGVLRTDTQYF. DNA for the CDR3: TGCAGCGTGACTGGGGTTTTGCGCACAGATACGCAGTATTTT.

This clonotype was observed many times. The chain recombines TRBV3-1 with TRBJ1-2, with D perhaps matching TRBD1 (5 bases). Germline V gene data show CDR1 as LGHDT and CDR2 as YNNKEL (reference sequence). V shed 2 bases and J shed 6 bases, with 19 bases lying between them. This CDR3 comprises 16 residues. This CDR3 reads CASSQSVGRARNGYTF. The CDR3 DNA follows: TGTGCCAGCAGCCAAAGTGTCGGCAGGGCAAGAAATGGCTACACCTTC.

Ten or more counts support this clonotype. The chain couples TRBV9 to TRBJ1-1, with 8 bases identical to TRBD1. The CDR3 is 13 amino acids. V dropped 8 bases and J dropped 3; count of bases not matched to a gene: 6. From germline, CDR1 is SGDLS and CDR2 YYNGEE. The CDR3 spells CASSQGAHTEAFF. CDR3 DNA: TGTGCCAGTTCCCAGGGGGCGCACACTGAAGCTTTCTTT.

This clonotype was found a few times. The chain uses TRBV14 and TRBJ1-2; D remains ambiguous. This CDR3 has 13 residues. Germline CDR1 and CDR2: SGHDN and FVKESK. Trimming took 0 bases from V and 2 from J, leaving 4 bases between them. CDR3 in DNA: TGTGCCAGCAGCCAAGATTACAACTATGGCTACACCTTC. Protein: CASSQDYNYGYTF.

The rearrangement joins TRBV7-2 to TRBJ2-5, with 7 bases fitting TRBD1. The V gene's germline CDR1 is SGHTA and CDR2 FQGNSA. This CDR3 is 15 amino acids long. The V and J ends lost 5 bases and 3 bases, in that order; junction bases with no gene match: 9. CDR3 coding DNA: TGTGCCAGCAGCGTACCCCGGGACAGAAAAGAGACCCAGTACTTC. It encodes CASSVPRDRKETQYF.

There are a few counts of this clonotype. J is TRBJ2-5 and V is TRBV6-1; D possibly uses TRBD1 or TRBD2 (7 bases each). The CDR3 is 15 residues long. Germline CDR1 MNHNS, CDR2 SASEGT. V lost 4 bases and J lost 4, with 16 bases in between. Here the CDR3 reads CASSVQQGRGETQYF. DNA of the CDR3: TGTGCCAGCAGTGTCCAACAGGGGAGGGGAGAGACCCAGTACTTC.

This clonotype was detected ten times or more. The chain employs TRBV5-1 and TRBJ2-5, with TRBD1 identical over 10 bases. Looked up from germline, CDR1 is SGHRS and CDR2 is YFSETQ. V shed 3 bases, J shed 3 bases, and the junction held 2 bases outside the gene matches. The CDR3 contains 14 residues. CDR3 sequence: CASSSGTGEETQYF. The CDR3 DNA is TGCGCCAGCAGCTCCGGGACAGGGGAAGAGACCCAGTACTTC.

The genes are TRBV11-3 and TRBJ2-2; 7 bases line up with TRBD1. The V and J ends lost 5 bases and 9 bases, in that order; junction bases with no gene match: 6. The V gene's germline CDR1 is SGHNT and CDR2 YENEEA. The CDR3 consists of 13 residues. CDR3 sequence: CASSTRDSRELFF. CDR3 sequence (DNA): TGTGCCAGCAGCACCCGGGACAGCCGGGAGCTGTTTTTT.

This clonotype appeared many times. The chain couples TRBV12-3 or TRBV12-4 to TRBJ1-1; the match to TRBD1 covers 10 bases. V was clipped by 6 bases and J by 1 base; unmatched bases: 5. The length of the CDR3 is 15 residues. CDR3 in amino acids: CASSIGTGENTEAFF. CDR3 nucleotide sequence: TGTGCCAGCAGCATAGGGACAGGGGAGAACACTGAAGCTTTCTTT.

This clonotype has just a few counts. This sequence joins TRBV29-1 and TRBJ1-2; D not certain. The V gene's germline CDR1 is SQVTM and CDR2 ANQGSEA. Trimming cost V 4 bases and J 1 base, with 7 bases left between them. CDR3 length equals 12 residues. The CDR3 coding sequence is TGCAGCGTTGCCGGGTATAACTATGGCTACACCTTC. Translation: CSVAGYNYGYTF.